A selection of T cell receptor beta chains follows, all from one sample in a study of T cell repertoires in cytomegalovirus infection. Their target antigens are unknown. Each CDR3 protein is one row after TCRdb ran MiXCR on the reads. In the table there are 450,000 to 600,000 distinct CDR3 sequences, about 39% of which are singletons. The sample here was cultured PBMCs, taken from culture after CMV antigen stimulation. Source of these receptors: a human donor in good health (CMV status not recorded). Some clones in this sample may be carry-over from other donors' samples. Each CDR3 is given with its conserved first and last residue. Fields, in order: CDR3 length, D gene, V gene, J gene, clone size, CDR3 protein, CDR3 DNA. The D gene is left open where the match is weak. For some rows the clone size is stated as once, few or many, or as a class when expanded; others skip it.

len: 15
d_gene: -
v_gene: TRBV7-9
j_gene: TRBJ2-7
abundance: few
CDR3aa: CASSFPDPSSYEQYF
CDR3nt: TGTGCCAGCAGCTTCCCGGACCCGAGCTCCTACGAGCAGTACTTC

len: 19
d_gene: -
v_gene: TRBV7-2
j_gene: TRBJ1-1
abundance: -
CDR3aa: CASTPRRQPAPYMNTEAFF
CDR3nt: TGTGCCAGCACCCCCCGGAGACAGCCCGCCCCTTACATGAACACTGAAGCTTTCTTT

len: 14
d_gene: TRBD1
v_gene: TRBV7-8
j_gene: TRBJ2-1
abundance: -
CDR3aa: CASSLRGPTGEQFF
CDR3nt: TGTGCCAGCAGCCTTAGGGGACCGACAGGGGAGCAGTTCTTC

len: 17
d_gene: -
v_gene: TRBV7-2
j_gene: TRBJ1-5
abundance: few
CDR3aa: CASSLDRGHYSNQPQHF
CDR3nt: TGTGCCAGCAGCTTAGATCGAGGCCACTATAGCAATCAGCCCCAGCATTTT

len: 13
d_gene: -
v_gene: TRBV11-2
j_gene: TRBJ2-5
abundance: -
CDR3aa: CASSLRPRETQYF
CDR3nt: TGTGCCAGCAGCTTACGCCCTCGGGAGACCCAGTACTTC

len: 13
d_gene: -
v_gene: TRBV19
j_gene: TRBJ1-2
abundance: -
CDR3aa: CASWDRTNYGYTF
CDR3nt: TGTGCCAGCTGGGACCGAACTAACTATGGCTACACCTTC

len: 13
d_gene: -
v_gene: TRBV7-2
j_gene: TRBJ1-1
abundance: many
CDR3aa: CASRQNRNTEAFF
CDR3nt: TGTGCCAGCAGACAAAACAGAAACACTGAAGCTTTCTTT

len: 15
d_gene: TRBD2
v_gene: TRBV7-6
j_gene: TRBJ2-5
abundance: -
CDR3aa: CASSLERGIQETQYF
CDR3nt: TGTGCCAGCAGCTTAGAGCGGGGGATCCAAGAGACCCAGTACTTC

len: 16
d_gene: TRBD1
v_gene: TRBV18
j_gene: TRBJ2-4
abundance: -
CDR3aa: CASSPQQGTMENIQYF
CDR3nt: TGTGCCAGCTCACCACAACAGGGGACAATGGAAAACATTCAGTACTTC

len: 15
d_gene: -
v_gene: TRBV6-2/TRBV6-3
j_gene: TRBJ1-5
abundance: -
CDR3aa: CASSFDRRPDQPQHF
CDR3nt: TGTGCCAGCAGCTTTGACAGGCGCCCCGATCAGCCCCAGCATTTT

len: 16
d_gene: TRBD1
v_gene: TRBV5-3
j_gene: TRBJ1-3
abundance: -
CDR3aa: CASSSTGGFRGNTIYF
CDR3nt: TGTGCCAGCAGCTCTACAGGGGGCTTTAGAGGAAACACCATATATTTT

len: 15
d_gene: TRBD1
v_gene: TRBV5-1
j_gene: TRBJ2-5
abundance: -
CDR3aa: CASTTRQGREETQYF
CDR3nt: TGCGCCAGTACAACTCGACAGGGAAGAGAAGAGACCCAGTACTTC

len: 16
d_gene: -
v_gene: TRBV5-4
j_gene: TRBJ1-6
abundance: -
CDR3aa: CASSLERGWHNSPLHF
CDR3nt: TGTGCCAGCAGCTTGGAACGGGGTTGGCATAATTCACCCCTCCACTTT

len: 12
d_gene: -
v_gene: TRBV7-2
j_gene: TRBJ1-2
abundance: many
CDR3aa: CASSPRLYGYTF
CDR3nt: TGTGCCAGCAGCCCCCGGCTCTATGGCTACACCTTC

len: 15
d_gene: TRBD2
v_gene: TRBV2
j_gene: TRBJ2-3
abundance: -
CDR3aa: CASTGLAGVGDTQYF
CDR3nt: TGTGCCAGCACCGGACTAGCGGGAGTAGGAGATACGCAGTATTTT

len: 15
d_gene: TRBD2
v_gene: TRBV7-2
j_gene: TRBJ2-7
abundance: few
CDR3aa: CASSNEAGPAYEQYF
CDR3nt: TGTGCCAGCAGCAATGAAGCGGGACCCGCCTACGAGCAGTACTTC

len: 15
d_gene: TRBD1
v_gene: TRBV7-2
j_gene: TRBJ2-3
abundance: many
CDR3aa: CASSVRGQLTDTQYF
CDR3nt: TGTGCCAGCAGCGTAAGGGGGCAACTCACAGATACGCAGTATTTT

len: 17
d_gene: -
v_gene: TRBV15
j_gene: TRBJ2-1
abundance: few
CDR3aa: CATSRDWATGPSNEQFF
CDR3nt: TGTGCCACCAGCAGAGATTGGGCCACAGGGCCTTCCAATGAGCAGTTCTTC

len: 17
d_gene: TRBD2
v_gene: TRBV2
j_gene: TRBJ2-1
abundance: few
CDR3aa: CASSGTSGGAGYNEQFF
CDR3nt: TGTGCCAGCAGCGGGACTAGCGGGGGGGCCGGCTACAATGAGCAGTTCTTC

len: 14
d_gene: -
v_gene: TRBV19
j_gene: TRBJ1-6
abundance: -
CDR3aa: CASSIAATDSPLHF
CDR3nt: TGTGCCAGTAGTATAGCTGCCACGGATTCACCCCTCCACTTT

len: 17
d_gene: TRBD1
v_gene: TRBV18
j_gene: TRBJ2-5
abundance: few
CDR3aa: CASSPPKGTGDGETQYF
CDR3nt: TGTGCCAGCTCACCACCGAAGGGGACAGGGGATGGAGAGACCCAGTACTTC

len: 15
d_gene: -
v_gene: TRBV12-3/TRBV12-4
j_gene: TRBJ2-2
abundance: few
CDR3aa: CASRWGLENTGELFF
CDR3nt: TGTGCCAGCAGGTGGGGACTCGAGAACACCGGGGAGCTGTTTTTT

len: 15
d_gene: -
v_gene: TRBV6-5
j_gene: TRBJ2-4
abundance: -
CDR3aa: CASSLSGATKNIQYF
CDR3nt: TGTGCCAGCAGTCTTTCGGGGGCCACCAAAAACATTCAGTACTTC

len: 14
d_gene: TRBD1
v_gene: TRBV20-1
j_gene: TRBJ2-7
abundance: -
CDR3aa: CSARQGSDIDEQYF
CDR3nt: TGCAGTGCCCGACAGGGCTCGGACATCGACGAGCAGTACTTC

len: 13
d_gene: -
v_gene: TRBV2
j_gene: TRBJ1-1
abundance: few
CDR3aa: CASSETGFAEAFF
CDR3nt: TGTGCCAGCAGTGAGACGGGGTTCGCTGAAGCTTTCTTT

len: 15
d_gene: -
v_gene: TRBV5-3
j_gene: TRBJ2-1
abundance: -
CDR3aa: CASRLRQSSYNEQFF
CDR3nt: TGTGCCAGCAGGTTAAGACAATCCTCCTACAATGAGCAGTTCTTC

len: 12
d_gene: -
v_gene: TRBV12-3/TRBV12-4
j_gene: TRBJ1-2
abundance: few
CDR3aa: CASSPRFGGYTF
CDR3nt: TGTGCCAGCAGTCCACGGTTTGGTGGCTACACCTTC

len: 16
d_gene: -
v_gene: TRBV7-2
j_gene: TRBJ2-7
abundance: few
CDR3aa: CASSLVSGVASYEQYF
CDR3nt: TGTGCCAGCAGCTTAGTTAGCGGAGTCGCATCCTACGAGCAGTACTTC

len: 17
d_gene: -
v_gene: TRBV12-3/TRBV12-4
j_gene: TRBJ1-3
abundance: -
CDR3aa: CASSPQQGRGGGNTIYF
CDR3nt: TGTGCCAGCAGTCCCCAACAGGGACGCGGCGGGGGAAACACCATATATTTT

len: 16
d_gene: -
v_gene: TRBV10-3
j_gene: TRBJ1-6
abundance: -
CDR3aa: CAISESGRAGYSPLHF
CDR3nt: TGTGCCATCAGTGAGAGTGGCAGGGCGGGTTATTCACCCCTCCACTTT

len: 15
d_gene: TRBD2
v_gene: TRBV11-3
j_gene: TRBJ2-1
abundance: -
CDR3aa: CASSFSGGRTGEQFF
CDR3nt: TGTGCCAGCAGCTTTAGCGGGGGCAGAACGGGGGAGCAGTTCTTC

len: 15
d_gene: TRBD2
v_gene: TRBV11-3
j_gene: TRBJ2-1
abundance: -
CDR3aa: CASSFRTSGDNEQFF
CDR3nt: TGTGCCAGCAGCTTTAGGACTAGCGGGGACAATGAGCAGTTCTTC

len: 12
d_gene: TRBD2
v_gene: TRBV20-1
j_gene: TRBJ2-5
abundance: few
CDR3aa: CSAGGARETQYF
CDR3nt: TGCAGTGCGGGAGGGGCCCGGGAGACCCAGTACTTC

len: 16
d_gene: TRBD2
v_gene: TRBV6-6
j_gene: TRBJ2-1
abundance: -
CDR3aa: CASSYSTGTSGNKQFF
CDR3nt: TGTGCCAGCAGTTACTCGACCGGGACTAGCGGAAATAAACAGTTCTTC

len: 13
d_gene: -
v_gene: TRBV6-2/TRBV6-3
j_gene: TRBJ2-1
abundance: once
CDR3aa: CASSYPDYNEQFF
CDR3nt: TGTGCCAGCAGTTACCCAGATTACAATGAGCAGTTCTTC

len: 14
d_gene: TRBD1
v_gene: TRBV5-4
j_gene: TRBJ2-1
abundance: -
CDR3aa: CASSRGTGGIEQFF
CDR3nt: TGTGCCAGCAGCCGTGGGACAGGGGGCATTGAGCAGTTCTTC

len: 14
d_gene: TRBD2
v_gene: TRBV12-3/TRBV12-4
j_gene: TRBJ2-5
abundance: -
CDR3aa: CASTSGEYQETQYF
CDR3nt: TGTGCCAGCACAAGCGGGGAGTACCAAGAGACCCAGTACTTC

len: 15
d_gene: -
v_gene: TRBV27
j_gene: TRBJ1-3
abundance: -
CDR3aa: CASSRTVGSGNTIYF
CDR3nt: TGTGCCAGCAGTCGGACAGTCGGGTCTGGAAACACCATATATTTT